Listed here are 25 T cell receptor beta chains from one sample, sequenced in a study of cytomegalovirus exposure and HLA in healthy donors. Primers: 60 Vbeta forward and 13 Jbeta reverse. Sequencing was performed with immunoSEQ multiplex PCR; in TCRdb, only in-frame clones are kept and a portion is missing. The data contain fewer than 200,000 clones, approximately 78% of them singletons. Sequences were obtained from PBMCs. The receptors derive from a woman between 18 and 29 years old in good health and CMV-seronegative.

This CDR3 is CASSPRQTVQSYEQYF. CDR3 nucleotides: TGCGCCAGCAGCCCCCGTCAAACAGTACAATCCTACGAGCAGTACTTC. The J gene is TRBJ2-5, the V gene TRBV5-1; D is unclear. The end of the DNA is better explained by TRBJ2-7, so the J call may be wrong. In germline, CDR1 is SGHRS, CDR2 YFSETQ. This CDR3 is built from 16 residues.

This chain joins TRBV2 and TRBJ2-7; 13 bases fit TRBD2. The CDR3 runs to 16 residues. J lost 3 bases, V lost 6 bases, and 8 bases had no gene match. Germline CDR1 reads SNHLY; CDR2 reads FYNNEI. The CDR3, as DNA: TGTGCCAGCAGGAACGGACTAGCGGGAGTGTTCTACGAGCAGTACTTC. It is translated as CASRNGLAGVFYEQYF.

This chain uses TRBV2 with TRBJ1-5; TRBD1 aligns across 12 bases. V lost 4 bases, J lost 7 bases, and 8 bases stayed unmatched. Germline V gene lookup returns CDR1 SNHLY and CDR2 FYNNEI. CDR3 length: 16 residues. The CDR3 reads CASSAEGGQGAQPQHF. CDR3 nucleotides: TGTGCCAGCAGTGCAGAAGGGGGACAGGGGGCCCAGCCCCAGCATTTT.

The chain couples TRBV10-1 to TRBJ2-5, with D maybe TRBD1 (5 bases). The CDR3 runs 15 residues. Trimming removed 1 base at V and 4 bases at J, with 13 bases between. Germline CDR1 and CDR2: WNHNN and SYGVQD (reference sequence). CDR3 nucleotide sequence: TGCGCCAGCAGTGAGTGGGGCAGGGTACCAGAGACCCAGTACTTC. Its translation is CASSEWGRVPETQYF.

The sample holds many counts of this clone. The chain uses TRBV7-2 and TRBJ1-2; 7 bases agree with TRBD1. Trimming at V came to 5 bases and at J to 12 bases, leaving 9 bases not matched to a gene. The CDR3 is 12 amino acids. Germline V gene lookup returns CDR1 SGHTA and CDR2 FQGNSA. CDR3 sequence (DNA): TGTGCCAGCAGCCTACAGGGGCTTAGAAACACCTTC. This codes for CASSLQGLRNTF.

The chain uses TRBV6-5 and TRBJ2-1; possibly TRBD2 for D (5 bases). Germline lookup yields CDR1 MNHEY and CDR2 SVGAGI. This CDR3 has 15 amino acids. Trimming pared 2 bases from V and 5 bases from J, leaving 13 bases between. Written as DNA, the CDR3 is TGTGCCAGCAGTTACAATGGAGGACCAAACAATGAGCAGTTCTTC. This sequence encodes CASSYNGGPNNEQFF.

This clone was seen only a few times. The chain is built from TRBV4-1 and TRBJ2-1; possible D gene TRBD2, 6 bases. The CDR3 consists of 15 residues. V was shortened by 1 base and J by 5 bases, with 12 bases between the two germline ends. CDR1 is MGHRA, CDR2 YSYEKL, per germline. CDR3 nucleotides: TGCGCCAGCAGCCAAGGGGACTCAACCCACAATGAGCAGTTCTTC. The encoded protein is CASSQGDSTHNEQFF.

This clone was picked up one time. The V gene is TRBV6-6, the J gene TRBJ1-4; a weak D match, TRBD1 (6 bases). V lost 8 bases to trimming and J lost 7 bases, with 11 bases between them. The CDR3 consists of 12 residues. Germline loops: CDR1 MNHNY, CDR2 SVGAGI (reference sequence). The CDR3 nucleotides read TGTGCCAGCGAGGGGGTAGGTGAAAAACTGTTTTTT. This encodes CASEGVGEKLFF.

The chain has TRBV5-6 and TRBJ2-1, with D maybe TRBD2 (5 bases). There are 18 residues in the CDR3. Trimming removed 4 bases from V and 0 bases from J, with 20 bases in between. Germline V gene lookup returns CDR1 SGHDT and CDR2 YYEEEE. The CDR3 bases are TGTGCCAGCAGCCCCTCATTCCAAGCGGCGAGCTCCTACAATGAGCAGTTCTTC. Translating it yields CASSPSFQAASSYNEQFF.

The chain employs TRBV7-2 and TRBJ1-5; TRBD1 matches at 7 bases. Germline V gene data show CDR1 as SGHTA and CDR2 as FQGNSA. The CDR3 is 15 residues long. The junction had 6 bases not matched to a gene; V was cut back by 1 base and J by 6 bases. DNA of the CDR3: TGTGCCAGCAGCTTAGTAGTAGGGGGCGGTCAGCCCCAGCATTTT. As protein: CASSLVVGGGQPQHF. The variable domain in full, with the rest retrieved from reference TRBV7-2 and TRBJ1-5, is GAGVSQSPSNKVTEKGKDVELRCDPISGHTALYWYRQSLGQGLEFLIYFQGNSAPDKSGLPSDRFSAERTGGSVSTLTIQRTQQEDSAVYLCASSLVVGGGQPQHFGDGTRLSIL.

V is TRBV4-1 and J is TRBJ2-1; 9 nucleotides match TRBD2. CDR1 MGHRA and CDR2 YSYEKL come from the germline V gene. The CDR3 has 16 amino acids. J gave up 4 bases and V 0 bases, and 4 bases lay outside the gene matches. DNA for the CDR3: TGCGCCAGCAGCCAAGATTGGACTAGCGTTTACAATGAGCAGTTCTTC. Protein product: CASSQDWTSVYNEQFF.

V gene TRBV28 combines with J gene TRBJ2-3, with 7 nucleotides matching TRBD2. V lost 7 bases and J lost 1; bases outside the gene matches: 11. Germline values: CDR1 MDHEN, CDR2 SYDVKM. CDR3 length: 16 residues. In DNA form, the CDR3 reads TGTGCCAGCACCTCACAGGCGGGAGCGGGCACAGATACGCAGTATTTT. Protein product: CASTSQAGAGTDTQYF.

The J gene is TRBJ2-1, the V gene TRBV10-3; 10 nucleotides agree with TRBD2. Germline V gene sequence: CDR1 ENHRY, CDR2 SYGVKD. With 6 bases clipped from V and 0 bases from J, the junction kept 17 bases outside the gene matches. The CDR3 is 20 amino acids. CDR3 nucleotide sequence: TGTGCCATCAGCGCCCCAGACAGGGCTAGCGGGAGCCCCTCCTACAATGAGCAGTTCTTC. Its translation is CAISAPDRASGSPSYNEQFF.

The chain uses TRBV14 and TRBJ1-1; a weak D match, TRBD1 (5 bases). Germline values: CDR1 SGHDN, CDR2 FVKESK. This CDR3 region has 15 residues. V was pared by 4 bases and J by 2 bases, with 14 bases between. CDR3 amino acids: CASSRFGHLNTEAFF. As DNA, the CDR3 is TGTGCCAGCAGCCGATTCGGACACCTTAACACTGAAGCTTTCTTT.

The chain couples TRBV6-1 to TRBJ2-1; TRBD2 is a possible D gene (5 bases). With 8 bases removed from V and 9 bases from J, the gap between germline ends came to 20 bases. Germline values: CDR1 MNHNS, CDR2 SASEGT. The CDR3 extends over 14 amino acids. The CDR3 loop is CASVSSAVRSEQFF. CDR3 nucleotides: TGTGCCAGCGTTAGCTCAGCGGTTCGTAGTGAGCAGTTCTTC.

The rearrangement joins TRBV4-3 to TRBJ2-1, with 15 positions matching TRBD2. CDR1 and CDR2 (germline): LGHNA, YSLEER. V trimming: 4 bases; J trimming: 12 bases; junction bases outside the gene matches: 7. The CDR3 consists of 15 residues. The CDR3, as DNA: TGCGCCAGCAGCCCCCCGGGACTAGCGGGAGGACGGCAGTTCTTC. Its protein product is CASSPPGLAGGRQFF.

This chain links TRBV5-1 with TRBJ2-1; 7 bases are shared with TRBD2. Germline V gene lookup returns CDR1 SGHRS and CDR2 YFSETQ. There are 16 residues in the CDR3. Trimming at V came to 3 bases and at J to 0 bases, leaving 6 bases not matched to a gene. As DNA, the CDR3 is TGCGCCAGCAGCTGGGGGGGAGGAGGCTCCTACAATGAGCAGTTCTTC. Amino acid sequence: CASSWGGGGSYNEQFF. Supplemented by reference TRBV5-1 and TRBJ2-1, the full variable domain reads KAGVTQTPRYLIKTRGQQVTLSCSPISGHRSVSWYQQTPGQGLQFLFEYFSETQRNKGNFPGRFSGRQFSNSRSEMNVSTLELGDSALYLCASSWGGGGSYNEQFFGPGTRLTVL.

The sample holds a few counts of this clone. The chain uses TRBV7-2 and TRBJ2-5; 9 bases line up with TRBD2. This CDR3 region has 15 residues. Germline V gene sequence: CDR1 SGHTA, CDR2 FQGNSA. Trimming removed 7 bases from V and 4 bases from J; junction bases left unmatched: 10. The CDR3 reads CASTLSGSGGETQYF. DNA of the CDR3: TGTGCCAGCACCCTTAGCGGGAGCGGTGGAGAGACCCAGTACTTC. Looking up the rest from reference TRBV7-2 and TRBJ2-5 gives the full variable domain: GAGVSQSPSNKVTEKGKDVELRCDPISGHTALYWYRQSLGQGLEFLIYFQGNSAPDKSGLPSDRFSAERTGGSVSTLTIQRTQQEDSAVYLCASTLSGSGGETQYFGPGTRLLVL.

This rearrangement joins TRBV7-2 to TRBJ1-2, with D uncertain. The length of the CDR3 is 15 residues. CDR1 and CDR2 (germline): SGHTA, FQGNSA. Between the trimmed V and J ends, which lost 1 base and 8 bases, there was a span of 17 bases. CDR3 coding DNA: TGTGCCAGCAGCTTAGGTAACCCACGGAGGTACGGCTACACCTTC. Translating it yields CASSLGNPRRYGYTF.

V gene TRBV6-6 combines with J gene TRBJ1-2, with TRBD1 as a possible D gene (6 bases). The ends were cut back, 6 bases at V and 4 bases at J, with 9 bases in the middle. CDR1 is MNHNY and CDR2 is SVGAGI in the germline V gene (reference sequence). The CDR3 covers 12 residues. The DNA for the CDR3 is TGTGCCAGCAGCGACAGGTTCTATGGCTACACCTTC. Protein sequence: CASSDRFYGYTF.

The rearrangement joins TRBV11-2 to TRBJ2-7; 11 positions agree with TRBD2. V lost 5 bases and J lost 2; bases outside the gene matches: 8. Germline lookup yields CDR1 SGHAT and CDR2 FQNNGV. The CDR3 is 16 amino acids. CDR3 amino acids: CASSLPGLAGTYEQYF. The DNA for the CDR3 is TGTGCCAGCAGCCTCCCAGGACTAGCGGGCACCTACGAGCAGTACTTC.

The chain employs TRBV10-3 and TRBJ1-2, with TRBD1 matching over 8 bases. The CDR3 sequence is 15 residues long. Germline CDR1 is ENHRY and CDR2 is SYGVKD. J was trimmed by 3 bases and V by 7 bases; bases with no gene match: 10. The CDR3 DNA follows: TGTGCCATCACCCAGGCTGGGACAGGCGACTATGGCTACACCTTC. It is translated as CAITQAGTGDYGYTF.

J is TRBJ2-1 and V is TRBV21-1; TRBD2, the D gene given by the table, was not confirmed from the DNA. TRBV21-1 represents a pseudogene. This CDR3 has 16 residues. The CDR3 region has the DNA TGTGCCAGCAGCTCCCTTGGGACTAGCGGCTACAATGAGCAGTTCTTC. It is translated as CASSSLGTSGYNEQFF.

The chain uses TRBV28 and TRBJ2-7, with TRBD1 matching over 9 bases. The V segment lost 7 bases and the J segment 3 bases; nucleotides outside the gene matches: 7. Germline CDR1 MDHEN, CDR2 SYDVKM. The CDR3 extends over 14 amino acids. CDR3: CASNSGQGIYEQYF. The CDR3 coding sequence is TGTGCCAGCAACTCGGGACAGGGAATCTACGAGCAGTACTTC.

This chain joins TRBV6-1 and TRBJ1-5; tentative D call: TRBD1 (6 bases). The CDR3 loop spans 16 amino acids. The germline CDR1 and CDR2 sequences are MNHNS and SASEGT. V was cut by 1 base and J by 3 bases, with 13 bases left in between. CDR3 sequence (DNA): TGTGCCAGCAGTGAAGGGCGGGGGCTAGACAATCAGCCCCAGCATTTT. This encodes CASSEGRGLDNQPQHF.